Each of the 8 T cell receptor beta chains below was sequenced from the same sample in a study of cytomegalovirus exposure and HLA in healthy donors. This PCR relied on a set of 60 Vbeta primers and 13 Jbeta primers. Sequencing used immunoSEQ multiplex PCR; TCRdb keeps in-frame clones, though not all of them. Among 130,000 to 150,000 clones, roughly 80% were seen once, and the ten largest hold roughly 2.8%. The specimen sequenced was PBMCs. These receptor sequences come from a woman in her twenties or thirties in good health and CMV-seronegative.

As DNA, the CDR3 is TGTGCCAGCAGCCCCAGGGTTTACTATGGCTACACCTTC. Translation: CASSPRVYYGYTF. The chain combines TRBV6-6 with TRBJ1-2, with D possibly TRBD1 on 5 matching bases. Germline lookup yields CDR1 MNHNY and CDR2 SVGAGI (reference sequence). V shed 6 bases and J shed 3 bases, with 11 bases lying between them. The CDR3 runs to 13 residues.

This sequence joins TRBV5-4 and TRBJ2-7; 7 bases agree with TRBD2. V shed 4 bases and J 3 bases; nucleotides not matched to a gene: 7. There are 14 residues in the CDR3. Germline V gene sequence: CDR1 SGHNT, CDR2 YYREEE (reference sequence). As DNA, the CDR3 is TGTGCCAGCAGCGGGGGGGACGGAAACTACGAGCAGTACTTC. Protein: CASSGGDGNYEQYF.

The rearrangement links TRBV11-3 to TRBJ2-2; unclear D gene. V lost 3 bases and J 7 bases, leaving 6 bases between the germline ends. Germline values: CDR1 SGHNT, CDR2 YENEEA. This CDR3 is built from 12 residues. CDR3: CASSFSVGELFF. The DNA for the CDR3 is TGTGCCAGCAGCTTCAGTGTCGGGGAGCTGTTTTTT.

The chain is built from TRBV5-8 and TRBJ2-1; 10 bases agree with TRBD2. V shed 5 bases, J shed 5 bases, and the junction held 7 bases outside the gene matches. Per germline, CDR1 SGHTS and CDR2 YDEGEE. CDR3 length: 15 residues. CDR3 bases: TGTGCCAGCAGTCGGAGGACTAGCGGTGACAATGAGCAGTTCTTC. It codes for CASSRRTSGDNEQFF.

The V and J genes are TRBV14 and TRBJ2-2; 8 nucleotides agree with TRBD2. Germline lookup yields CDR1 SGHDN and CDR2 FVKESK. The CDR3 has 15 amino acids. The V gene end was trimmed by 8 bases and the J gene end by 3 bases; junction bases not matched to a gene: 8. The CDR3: CASCPASGYTGELFF. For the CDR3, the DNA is TGTGCCAGCTGCCCCGCTAGCGGGTACACCGGGGAGCTGTTTTTT.

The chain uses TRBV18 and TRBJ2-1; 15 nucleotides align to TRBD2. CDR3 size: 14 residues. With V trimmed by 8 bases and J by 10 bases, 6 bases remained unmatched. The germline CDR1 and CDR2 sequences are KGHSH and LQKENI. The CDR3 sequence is CASHPGTSGGEQFF. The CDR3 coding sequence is TGTGCCAGCCATCCCGGGACTAGCGGGGGGGAGCAGTTCTTC.

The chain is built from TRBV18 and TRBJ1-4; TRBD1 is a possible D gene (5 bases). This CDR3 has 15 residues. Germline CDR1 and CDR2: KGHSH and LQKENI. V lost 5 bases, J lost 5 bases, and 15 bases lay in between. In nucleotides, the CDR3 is TGTGCCAGCTCAAAAGTCGGGACTCGGAATGAAAAACTGTTTTTT. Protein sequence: CASSKVGTRNEKLFF. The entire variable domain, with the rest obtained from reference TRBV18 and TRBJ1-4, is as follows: NAGVMQNPRHLVRRRGQEARLRCSPMKGHSHVYWYRQLPEEGLKFMVYLQKENIIDESGMPKERFSAEFPKEGPSILRIQQVVRGDSAAYFCASSKVGTRNEKLFFGSGTQLSVL.

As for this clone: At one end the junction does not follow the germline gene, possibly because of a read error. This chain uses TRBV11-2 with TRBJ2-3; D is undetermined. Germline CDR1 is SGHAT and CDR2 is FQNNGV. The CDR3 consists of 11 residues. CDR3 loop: CASSPASVLSF. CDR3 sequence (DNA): TGTGCCAGCAGCCCAGCGTCGGTCCTATCTTTT.